This T cell receptor beta chain was observed in a study of Graves' ophthalmopathy and Graves' hyperthyroidism. Study-level results: Discriminating ophthalmopathy from stable hyperthyroidism, a 13-signature model attained a sensitivity of about 88% and a specificity of just under 84%. Most expanded clonotypes in thyroid above 0.001 frequency also showed up in blood.

For donors with ophthalmopathy, the disease showed moderate-to-severe activity, reached CAS ≥3 and NOSPECS ≥4, and had lasted under 3 months. Patients were excluded if they had other autoimmune diseases or uncontrolled infections, and likewise if pregnancy or lactation applied. Details on this clonotype: The antigen is unknown.

Amplification of the TCR beta CDR3 regions used RNA transcripts (as template). The authors performed first-round RT-PCR with HTBI primers and then a second-round multiplex PCR. A single record per CDR3 protein comes from TCRdb applying MiXCR to the multiplex PCR reads. The sample consists of under 350,000 distinct CDR3 sequences, under 20% of them appearing once. Sequencing was done on a sample of peripheral blood. The TCR comes from an adult man with Graves' ophthalmopathy.

CDR3 sequence (DNA): TGTGCCAGCAGACCGACAGGGGGCAGGACTGAAGCTTTCTTT. Amino acid sequence: CASRPTGGRTEAFF. This chain joins TRBV12-3 or TRBV12-4 and TRBJ1-1; 10 positions agree with TRBD1. The CDR3 runs 14 residues. The V segment lost 6 bases and the J segment 5 bases; nucleotides outside the gene matches: 6.